A selection of T cell receptor beta chains follows, all from one sample in a study of Graves' ophthalmopathy and Graves' hyperthyroidism. TCRdb processed the multiplex PCR reads anew with MiXCR; each CDR3 protein has one entry. The data show about 370,000 distinct CDR3 sequences, about 18% seen once. Specimen: peripheral blood. The receptors shown here come from a woman in her late teens or twenties with Graves' ophthalmopathy. The CDR3 runs from the conserved cysteine through the conserved F or W. A D gene is named only where the DNA matches it firmly. For some rows the clone size is stated as once, few or many, or as a class when expanded; others skip it.

j_gene	d_gene	abundance	v_gene	CDR3aa	CDR3nt
TRBJ2-5	-	many	TRBV7-6	CASSSGSAAQYF	TGTGCCAGCAGCTCGGGGTCGGCGGCCCAGTACTTC
TRBJ2-5	-	many	TRBV6-1	CASGFWRDRETQYF	TGTGCCAGCGGGTTTTGGAGGGATAGAGAGACCCAGTACTTC
TRBJ1-5	TRBD1	-	TRBV4-1	CASSHPDRGPYQPQHF	TGCGCCAGCAGCCACCCCGACAGGGGGCCATATCAGCCCCAGCATTTT
TRBJ2-5	-	many	TRBV11-2	CASSPPGTETVETQYF	TGTGCCAGCAGCCCTCCCGGGACGGAAACCGTAGAGACCCAGTACTTC
TRBJ2-5	-	many	TRBV6-2/TRBV6-3	CASSRDGTYQETQYF	TGTGCCAGCAGCCGGGACGGAACGTACCAAGAGACCCAGTACTTC
TRBJ1-1	-	many	TRBV29-1	CSGGVGPTEAFF	TGCAGCGGAGGGGTTGGGCCCACTGAAGCTTTCTTT
TRBJ2-7	-	many	TRBV6-5	CASSYNPATYEQYF	TGTGCCAGCAGCTACAACCCAGCTACCTACGAGCAGTACTTC
TRBJ1-1	-	many	TRBV20-1	CSAATTLHTEAFF	TGCAGTGCAGCAACGACTTTACACACTGAAGCTTTCTTT
TRBJ1-1	-	many	TRBV30	CASLSIGSTEAFF	TGTGCCTCCCTAAGTATCGGGAGCACTGAAGCTTTCTTT
TRBJ2-7	-	many	TRBV7-2	CASSLQGMTYEQYF	TGTGCCAGCAGCTTACAGGGGATGACCTACGAGCAGTACTTC
TRBJ2-7	-	many	TRBV5-1	CASSSSPGLSGEQYF	TGCGCCAGCAGCTCCAGTCCGGGGCTCTCGGGCGAGCAGTACTTC
TRBJ2-7	-	-	TRBV2	CASMPGTLSYEQYF	TGTGCCAGCATGCCTGGGACTCTCTCCTACGAGCAGTACTTC
TRBJ1-1	-	many	TRBV28	CASSLGGGNTEAFF	TGTGCCAGCAGTTTAGGAGGTGGGAACACTGAAGCTTTCTTT
TRBJ2-7	-	many	TRBV12-3/TRBV12-4	CASSSPDSPGYEQYF	TGTGCCAGCAGTTCCCCGGACAGTCCCGGCTACGAGCAGTACTTC
TRBJ2-5	TRBD2	-	TRBV6-1	CASSRRTSNLQRETQYF	TGTGCCAGCAGCCGACGGACTAGCAATCTCCAACGCGAGACCCAGTACTTC
TRBJ1-2	-	many	TRBV28	CASNLGGQHNYGYTF	TGTGCCAGCAATTTGGGTGGGCAGCATAACTATGGCTACACCTTC
TRBJ2-7	-	many	TRBV6-5	CASSQMGYEQYF	TGTGCCAGCAGTCAGATGGGTTACGAGCAGTACTTC
TRBJ1-1	-	few	TRBV6-5	CASSYDGEGEAFF	TGTGCCAGCAGTTACGACGGGGAAGGTGAAGCTTTCTTT
TRBJ2-7	TRBD2	many	TRBV29-1	CSVDGTSGTPYEQYF	TGCAGCGTTGACGGGACTAGCGGGACTCCCTACGAGCAGTACTTC
TRBJ2-7	TRBD1	many	TRBV28	CASKGQGNTYEQYF	TGTGCCAGCAAGGGACAGGGCAACACCTACGAGCAGTACTTC
TRBJ2-3	-	-	TRBV15	CATSRPSGGYADTQYF	TGTGCCACCAGCAGGCCGTCGGGCGGGTACGCAGATACGCAGTATTTT
TRBJ2-7	TRBD2	many	TRBV11-1	CASSSVAGGRYEQYF	TGTGCCAGCAGTTCAGTGGCGGGAGGAAGGTACGAGCAGTACTTC
TRBJ1-1	TRBD1	many	TRBV12-3/TRBV12-4	CASSFVTGGTEAFF	TGTGCCAGCAGTTTCGTCACAGGGGGCACTGAAGCTTTCTTT
TRBJ2-5	-	many	TRBV6-1	CASRDLGTRPRETQYF	TGTGCCAGCAGAGACCTCGGGACACGCCCTAGAGAGACCCAGTACTTC
TRBJ2-7	-	many	TRBV28	CATGTTYEQYF	TGTGCCACCGGGACAACTTACGAGCAGTACTTC
TRBJ2-7	-	-	TRBV18	CASSPTDNYEQYF	TGTGCCAGCTCACCGACAGATAACTACGAGCAGTACTTC
TRBJ2-5	-	many	TRBV28	CASSLTDGGRETQYF	TGTGCCAGCAGTTTAACCGACGGGGGTCGAGAGACCCAGTACTTC
TRBJ1-2	TRBD1	many	TRBV27	CASSYRGETYGYTF	TGTGCCAGCAGTTACAGGGGGGAGACCTATGGCTACACCTTC
TRBJ2-5	-	many	TRBV11-2	CASSLVRGPETQYF	TGTGCCAGCAGCTTAGTTCGGGGCCCGGAGACCCAGTACTTC
TRBJ2-7	-	many	TRBV30	CAGGQSYEQYF	TGTGCTGGCGGGCAGTCCTACGAGCAGTACTTC
TRBJ1-2	TRBD1	many	TRBV12-3/TRBV12-4	CASSRDRELSGYTF	TGTGCCAGCAGTAGGGACAGGGAGCTCTCTGGCTACACCTTC
TRBJ2-2	TRBD1	many	TRBV28	CASSLDRETGELFF	TGTGCCAGCAGCCTTGACAGGGAGACCGGGGAGCTGTTTTTT
TRBJ1-2	-	-	TRBV9	CASSVGNSAYGYTF	TGTGCCAGCAGCGTAGGGAACTCCGCCTATGGCTACACCTTC
TRBJ1-1	-	many	TRBV28	CASSLEVEVMNTEAFF	TGTGCCAGCAGTTTGGAAGTGGAAGTGATGAACACTGAAGCTTTCTTT
TRBJ1-3	-	many	TRBV6-5	CASRARGIGNTIYF	TGTGCCAGCAGGGCTCGGGGAATTGGAAACACCATATATTTT
TRBJ2-7	TRBD1	-	TRBV7-2	CASSFLDRLNEQYF	TGTGCCAGCAGTTTCTTGGACAGGCTCAACGAGCAGTACTTC
TRBJ1-2	-	many	TRBV12-3/TRBV12-4	CASSVRVNGYTF	TGTGCCAGCAGTGTCAGGGTTAATGGCTACACCTTC
TRBJ2-7	TRBD2	many	TRBV6-2/TRBV6-3	CASSALGTSETYEQYF	TGTGCCAGCAGTGCCCTTGGGACTAGCGAGACCTACGAGCAGTACTTC
TRBJ2-7	TRBD2	-	TRBV12-3/TRBV12-4	CASKTSGKPEQYF	TGTGCCAGCAAGACTAGCGGGAAACCCGAGCAGTACTTC
TRBJ1-2	-	many	TRBV27	CASSLVGELIRIYGYTF	TGTGCCAGCAGTTTAGTCGGGGAGTTGATTAGGATTTATGGCTACACCTTC
TRBJ2-7	-	many	TRBV6-2/TRBV6-3	CASSFRRDGNSYEQYF	TGTGCCAGCAGTTTTCGCCGGGACGGGAACTCCTACGAGCAGTACTTC
TRBJ2-4	-	many	TRBV6-2/TRBV6-3	CASSYGGNIQYF	TGTGCCAGCAGTTATGGGGGGAACATTCAGTACTTC
TRBJ2-7	TRBD2	-	TRBV5-8	CASSLSEAGEYF	TGTGCCAGCAGCCTGTCAGAGGCGGGAGAGTACTTC
TRBJ2-5	-	many	TRBV24-1	CATSDRTVQETQYF	TGTGCCACCAGTGATCGGACAGTCCAAGAGACCCAGTACTTC
TRBJ2-5	TRBD1	many	TRBV6-2/TRBV6-3	CASSYRRDSRQETQYF	TGTGCCAGCAGTTACCGTCGGGACAGTCGTCAGGAGACCCAGTACTTC
TRBJ1-6	-	-	TRBV12-3/TRBV12-4	CASSLRDWVNSPLHF	TGTGCCAGCAGTTTGAGAGACTGGGTGAATTCACCCCTCCACTTT
TRBJ1-5	-	few	TRBV18	CASSPFFRDNGGQPQHF	TGTGCCAGCTCTCCATTTTTCCGGGACAACGGGGGACAGCCCCAGCATTTT
TRBJ2-5	TRBD1	many	TRBV28	CASSLAIRDRETQYF	TGTGCCAGCAGTTTAGCAATCCGGGACAGGGAAACCCAGTACTTC
TRBJ2-7	TRBD1	many	TRBV19	CASSIGEGQLYEQYF	TGTGCCAGTAGTATCGGCGAGGGACAGCTCTACGAGCAGTACTTC
TRBJ1-1	-	-	TRBV25-1	CASSAAGKESTEAFF	TGTGCCAGCAGTGCGGCAGGGAAAGAGAGCACTGAAGCTTTCTTT
TRBJ2-4	-	many	TRBV28	CASSFLGFKNIQYF	TGTGCCAGCAGTTTCCTAGGGTTCAAAAACATTCAGTACTTC
TRBJ2-4	TRBD2	many	TRBV2	CASSERLAGLQYF	TGTGCCAGCAGTGAACGGCTAGCGGGACTTCAGTACTTC
TRBJ1-6	-	many	TRBV12-3/TRBV12-4	CASSFGGNSPLHF	TGTGCCAGCAGTTTCGGGGGGAATTCACCCCTCCACTTT
TRBJ2-7	-	many	TRBV19	CASSPEETYEQYF	TGTGCCAGTAGCCCCGAGGAAACCTACGAGCAGTACTTC